The sequence of this T cell receptor (beta chain) was determined in a study of CD8 T cells in ankylosing spondylitis. V was clipped by 5 bases and J by 0 bases, with 8 bases between them. Germline lookup yields CDR1 SGHTA and CDR2 FQGNSA. CDR3 length equals 15 residues. In TCRdb, the 5' RACE reads were re-called with MiXCR into one record per CDR3 protein. Of more than 150,000 distinct CDR3 sequences in the sample, 10% to 15% are singletons; the top ten hold 9.5% to 12%. This chain uses TRBV7-2 with TRBJ2-6, with D hard to call. The TCR comes from a female donor with ankylosing spondylitis or in good health (not recorded which). The sample taken for sequencing was blood, either unsorted or a sorted T cell fraction (not recorded which). The CDR3 reads CASSDTVSGANVLTF. The CDR3 nucleotides read TGTGCCAGCAGCGACACCGTCTCTGGGGCCAACGTCCTGACTTTC.